A single sample is the source of the 25 T cell receptor beta chains below, sequenced in a study of blood T cell repertoires in COVID-19. Sequencing was performed with immunoSEQ multiplex PCR; in TCRdb, only in-frame clones are kept and a portion is missing. The sample consists of about 180,000 clones, around four fifths of them appearing once. Sequencing input: peripheral blood. The receptors shown here come from a woman aged 40 to 50 with COVID-19, enrolled during active disease.

J is TRBJ1-2 and V is TRBV18, with unresolved D. The CDR3 contains 13 residues. The germline V gene has CDR1 KGHSH and CDR2 LQKENI. Trimming pared 1 base from V and 7 bases from J, leaving 10 bases between. CDR3 bases: TGTGCCAGCTCACCACTCGGAGGGTCTGGCTACACCTTC. It is translated as CASSPLGGSGYTF.

The genes are TRBV7-3 and TRBJ1-1; 7 nucleotides agree with TRBD1. CDR3 length: 15 residues. Germline-derived CDR1 and CDR2 are SGHTA and FQGTGA. The junction had 10 bases not matched to a gene; V was cut back by 6 bases and J by 3 bases. As DNA, the CDR3 is TGTGCCAGCAGGCGCCTCAGGGGGAGAGACACTGAAGCTTTCTTT. Protein product: CASRRLRGRDTEAFF.

J is TRBJ2-3 and V is TRBV9; 7 nucleotides line up with TRBD1. The CDR3 length is 16 residues. The germline V gene has CDR1 SGDLS and CDR2 YYNGEE. V was pared by 0 bases and J by 2 bases, with 6 bases of the junction left unmatched. The CDR3 protein is CASSVALGQTTDTQYF. CDR3 DNA sequence: TGTGCCAGCAGCGTAGCCCTGGGACAGACCACAGATACGCAGTATTTT.

This sequence joins TRBV7-6 and TRBJ1-3; the D is unclear. The CDR3 is 14 amino acids. Germline V gene data show CDR1 as SGHVS and CDR2 as FNYEAQ. V dropped 2 bases and J dropped 0 bases, with 5 bases sitting between them. This chain's CDR3 is CASSLTVSGNTIYF. CDR3 in DNA: TGTGCCAGCAGCTTAACGGTCTCTGGAAACACCATATATTTT.

The genes are TRBV19 and TRBJ2-7; 9 nucleotides agree with TRBD2. The CDR3 is made up of 17 amino acids. The V and J ends lost 2 bases and 3 bases, in that order; junction bases with no gene match: 11. CDR1 and CDR2 from the germline V gene are LNHDA and SQIVND (reference sequence). CDR3 amino acids: CASSIKVAGVKVYEQYF. The CDR3, as DNA: TGTGCCAGTAGTATAAAGGTAGCGGGAGTTAAAGTCTACGAGCAGTACTTC. Variable domain in full (rest from reference TRBV19 and TRBJ2-7): DGGITQSPKYLFRKEGQNVTLSCEQNLNHDAMYWYRQDPGQGLRLIYYSQIVNDFQKGDIAEGYSVSREKKESFPLTVTSAQKNPTAFYLCASSIKVAGVKVYEQYFGPGTRLTVT.

The CDR3 nucleotides read TGTGCCAGCAGCAGGGGACCCCCCAATCAGCCCCAGCATTTT. It yields the protein CASSRGPPNQPQHF. The chain combines TRBV2 with TRBJ1-5; a possible D gene is TRBD1 (6 bases). CDR3 length equals 14 residues. Trimming pared 6 bases from V and 3 bases from J, leaving 12 bases between. Germline-derived CDR1 and CDR2 are SNHLY and FYNNEI.

The J gene is TRBJ2-3, the V gene TRBV13; 13 positions agree with TRBD2. The CDR3 consists of 18 residues. V lost 4 bases and J lost 0; bases outside the gene matches: 7. Germline CDR1 reads PRHDT; CDR2 reads FYEKMQ (reference sequence). CDR3 nucleotide sequence: TGTGCCAGCAGCTGGCCCAAGACTAGCGGGAGGAGCACAGATACGCAGTATTTT. This codes for CASSWPKTSGRSTDTQYF.

The CDR3 DNA reads TGCGCCAGCATCACACAGGGTCAGCCCCAGCATTTT. As protein: CASITQGQPQHF. The J gene is TRBJ1-5, the V gene TRBV23-1; the D gene is possibly TRBD1 (6 bases). TRBV23-1 is identified as an open reading frame with a role that is uncertain. The V and J ends lost 7 bases and 6 bases respectively, with 10 bases between them. The CDR3 is 12 amino acids.

The V call is TRBV28, the J call TRBJ2-5, with a tentative D call TRBD1 (5 bases). Trimming stripped 3 bases from V and 5 bases from J, with 10 bases between. CDR1 MDHEN and CDR2 SYDVKM come from the germline V gene. The CDR3 is made up of 13 amino acids. The CDR3 reads CASSLEQVETQYF. The CDR3 bases are TGTGCCAGCAGTTTGGAACAGGTGGAGACCCAGTACTTC.

The chain couples TRBV7-9 to TRBJ1-2, with D uncertain. This CDR3 is built from 13 residues. The germline gives CDR1 SEHNR, CDR2 FQNEAQ (reference sequence). V lost 4 bases and J 10 bases, leaving 16 bases between the germline ends. The CDR3, as DNA: TGTGCCAGCAGCTCCTCCCAGGCGATCGTCTACACCTTC. It specifies CASSSSQAIVYTF.

This clone is a singleton in its sample. The genes are TRBV11-2 and TRBJ1-3; 7 nucleotides align to TRBD1. The CDR3 runs 15 residues. V lost 6 bases to trimming and J lost 7 bases; unmatched junction nucleotides: 12. In germline, CDR1 is SGHAT, CDR2 FQNNGV. DNA for the CDR3: TGTGCCAGCAGTTCCCCCGAGACAGGGTTTAACACCATATATTTT. It translates to CASSSPETGFNTIYF.

The rearrangement joins TRBV5-5 to TRBJ2-1; 8 bases fit TRBD1. The CDR3 is made up of 16 amino acids. Losses at the gene ends were 0 bases for V and 3 bases for J; bases not matched to a gene: 5. CDR1 and CDR2 from the germline V gene are SGHKS and YYEKEE (reference sequence). The chain's CDR3 is CASSLAGDRGYNEQFF. The DNA for the CDR3 is TGTGCCAGCAGCTTGGCGGGTGACAGGGGCTACAATGAGCAGTTCTTC.

V is TRBV6-4 and J is TRBJ2-3, with 12 bases identical to TRBD1. CDR1 and CDR2 from the germline V gene are MRHNA and SNTAGT. CDR3 length equals 16 residues. The J segment lost 4 bases and the V segment lost 5 bases, leaving 7 bases of the junction unmatched. The CDR3 DNA reads TGTGCCAGCAGTCCCGGGACAGGGGGCGCCGCAGATACGCAGTATTTT. It is translated as CASSPGTGGAADTQYF.

CDR3 DNA: TGTGCCAGCCGCGGGATAGCTTTACAAGAGACCCAGTACTTC. Protein sequence: CASRGIALQETQYF. The V and J genes are TRBV3-1 (or the pseudogene TRBV3-2) and TRBJ2-5; D perhaps matches TRBD2 (6 bases). V shed 8 bases and J shed 2 bases, with 15 bases lying between them. The CDR3 has 14 amino acids. Per the germline V gene, CDR1 is LGHDT and CDR2 is YNNKEL (reference sequence).

The rearrangement joins TRBV5-6 to TRBJ2-7, with D maybe TRBD1 (6 bases). Per germline, CDR1 SGHDT and CDR2 YYEEEE. Trimming pared 2 bases from V and 0 bases from J, leaving 15 bases between. This CDR3 spans 16 amino acids. CDR3 sequence reads: CASSFLGDTRSYEQYF. The CDR3 DNA sequence: TGTGCCAGCAGCTTTCTTGGGGACACCCGCTCCTACGAGCAGTACTTC.

The rearrangement joins TRBV29-1 to TRBJ2-5; TRBD2 might be the D (5 bases). Germline values: CDR1 SQVTM, CDR2 ANQGSEA. The CDR3 runs to 11 residues. With 6 bases removed from V and 6 bases from J, the gap between germline ends came to 11 bases. The CDR3 DNA follows: TGCAGCGTCGAGGAGGCTAAGACCCAGTACTTC. This gives the protein CSVEEAKTQYF.

This chain joins TRBV19 and TRBJ1-1; TRBD1 is a possible D gene (5 bases). CDR1 is LNHDA and CDR2 is SQIVND in the germline V gene (reference sequence). V was pared by 5 bases and J by 3 bases, with 13 bases between. The CDR3 has 14 amino acids. CDR3 DNA sequence: TGTGCCAGTAGTTTGAGGGGCGGGGACACTGAAGCTTTCTTT. Translating it yields CASSLRGGDTEAFF.

The V call is TRBV20-1, the J call TRBJ2-5; 7 bases line up with TRBD1. The trim removed 7 bases at V and 4 bases at J, leaving 3 bases unmatched. This CDR3 spans 11 amino acids. Germline V gives CDR1 DFQATT, CDR2 SNEGSKA (reference sequence). CDR3 bases: TGCAGTGGGACAGGCGGAGAGACCCAGTACTTC. Translation gives CSGTGGETQYF.

This chain joins TRBV4-2 and TRBJ2-5, with TRBD1 matching over 9 bases. The CDR3 has 17 residues. The junction had 7 bases not matched to a gene; V was cut back by 0 bases and J by 2 bases. Germline V gene sequence: CDR1 LGHNA, CDR2 YNFKEQ. CDR3 region: CASSQDNRDRDQETQYF. CDR3 sequence (DNA): TGTGCCAGCAGCCAAGATAATCGGGACAGGGATCAAGAGACCCAGTACTTC.

The chain combines TRBV7-3 with TRBJ1-2, with D unclear. The CDR3 runs 16 residues. Germline V CDR1 and CDR2: SGHTA, FQGTGA. V was cut by 2 bases and J by 4 bases, with 17 bases left in between. The CDR3 spells CASSLRRTTNLYGYTF. CDR3 coding DNA: TGTGCCAGCAGCTTACGTCGGACGACTAACCTCTATGGCTACACCTTC.

V and J are TRBV24-1 and TRBJ2-1; D remains ambiguous. The CDR3 contains 13 residues. Germline CDR1 and CDR2: KGHDR and SFDVKD. V was shortened by 2 bases and J by 7 bases, with 8 bases between the two germline ends. This CDR3 is CATSDWAANEQFF. The CDR3 DNA reads TGTGCCACCAGTGATTGGGCCGCGAATGAGCAGTTCTTC.

V usage is TRBV5-1 and J usage is TRBJ1-2; D gene uncertain. The CDR3 sequence is 14 residues long. From germline, CDR1 is SGHRS and CDR2 YFSETQ. Trimming removed 6 bases from V and 4 bases from J, with 16 bases in between. This chain's CDR3 is CASKLEAGVYGYTF. The CDR3 DNA is TGCGCCAGCAAACTGGAGGCCGGGGTCTATGGCTACACCTTC.

About this clone: The sample carries other DNA sequences with the same CDR3. The chain employs TRBV12-3 or TRBV12-4 and TRBJ2-7, with TRBD1 matching over 7 bases. V was pared by 8 bases and J by 0 bases, with 1 base of the junction left unmatched. The CDR3 contains 12 residues. The CDR3 sequence is CASRDSSYEQYF. In DNA form, the CDR3 reads TGTGCCAGCCGGGACAGCTCCTACGAGCAGTACTTC.

V gene TRBV2 combines with J gene TRBJ1-2; D is perhaps TRBD1 (5 bases). V dropped 7 bases and J dropped 7 bases, with 10 bases sitting between them. The CDR3 sequence is 11 residues long. The germline V gene encodes CDR1 SNHLY and CDR2 FYNNEI. CDR3 amino acids: CASTGNAGYTF. CDR3 nucleotide sequence: TGTGCCAGCACAGGGAACGCTGGCTACACCTTC.

This chain joins TRBV10-3 and TRBJ2-5, with D perhaps TRBD2 (5 bases). The V end lost 3 bases, the J end lost 6 bases, and 14 bases lay between the germline ends. CDR1 is ENHRY, CDR2 SYGVKD, per germline. This CDR3 has 14 amino acids. CDR3 sequence: CAISDEGAWKTQYF. CDR3 DNA sequence: TGTGCCATCAGTGACGAGGGAGCCTGGAAGACCCAGTACTTC.